This TCR beta chain was retrieved from a study of blood T cell repertoires in COVID-19. Overall study context: The study drew acute and convalescent COVID-19 samples from the United States, Italy and Spain.

Under the authors' procedure: The assay estimated nucleated cells by amplifying reference gene primers. This table comes from immunoSEQ multiplex PCR, and its TCRdb copy is limited to in-frame clones, with some not included. The DNA was the basis for D and trimming; V, J and clone size are from that table. This sample carries around 28,000 clones, approximately 89% of them seen once, and the ten largest clones take over 40%. V was shortened by 3 bases and J by 2 bases, with 17 bases between the two germline ends. This CDR3 region has 16 residues. CDR1 and CDR2 from the germline V gene are SGHRS and YFSETQ.

The chain combines TRBV5-1 with TRBJ2-5; D possibly corresponds to TRBD2 (6 bases). The sequence was obtained from a human donor with acute or convalescent COVID-19. The donor label of this sample is uncertain. Sequenced: peripheral blood. The CDR3 is CASSSPSDSGQETQYF. CDR3 sequence (DNA): TGCGCCAGCAGCTCCCCCTCCGATAGCGGTCAAGAGACCCAGTACTTC.